One and the same sample provided the 28 T cell receptor beta chains below, sequenced in a study of shared clonotypes between healthy human individuals. Measured with immunoSEQ multiplex PCR; TCRdb has only the in-frame clones, and not every one. The sample contains about 1.1 million clones, 77% of which appear only once. Specimen: memory CD4+ T cells from PBMCs. As to subset: CD45RA-negative fraction. Receptors were obtained from a man younger than 30 in good health. Some clones in this sample may be carry-over from other donors' samples.

The V and J genes are TRBV27 and TRBJ2-1, with a tentative D call TRBD2 (5 bases). From germline, CDR1 is MNHEY and CDR2 SMNVEV (reference sequence). V was clipped by 8 bases and J by 7 bases, with 9 bases between them. The CDR3 covers 11 residues. The CDR3 coding sequence is TGTGCCAGCGGGAGAGGTAATGAGCAGTTCTTC. It translates to CASGRGNEQFF.

The gene calls are TRBV4-2 and TRBJ1-2; no definite D call. Trimming left V 1 base short and J 5 bases short, with 14 bases between. CDR1 LGHNA and CDR2 YNFKEQ come from the germline V gene. The CDR3 consists of 15 residues. The CDR3 nucleotides read TGTGCCAGCAGCCAAGGATCGGCAGGCCGGTATGGCTACACCTTC. Amino acids: CASSQGSAGRYGYTF.

This clone was recorded only once. This chain connects TRBV5-4 to TRBJ2-5; a weak D match, TRBD2 (7 bases). The J call may be mistaken, given a closer DNA end match to TRBJ2-7. The CDR3 runs 20 residues. Per germline, CDR1 SGHNT and CDR2 YYREEE (reference sequence). CDR3 protein: CASSGRAGGSGGAYPLEQYF. In DNA, the CDR3 is TGTGCCAGCAGCGGGAGGGCTGGCGGGTCCGGGGGCGCTTATCCCCTCGAGCAGTACTTC.

The chain employs TRBV27 and TRBJ2-7; 8 nucleotides line up with TRBD1. Germline V CDR1 and CDR2: MNHEY, SMNVEV (reference sequence). The CDR3 spans 14 residues. Unmatched junction bases numbered 7, after V lost 6 bases and J lost 3 bases. The CDR3 reads CASSPWDRFYEQYF. The CDR3, as DNA: TGTGCCAGCAGCCCTTGGGACAGGTTCTACGAGCAGTACTTC.

The chain couples TRBV6-5 to TRBJ1-2; unclear D gene. This CDR3 is built from 14 residues. The germline CDR1 and CDR2 sequences are MNHEY and SVGAGI. Trimming pared 2 bases from V and 6 bases from J, leaving 13 bases between. The CDR3 here is CASSYEGPYHGYTF. The CDR3 coding sequence is TGTGCCAGCAGTTACGAAGGGCCGTACCATGGCTACACCTTC.

In this sample, this clone turned up many times. The chain is built from TRBV4-1 and TRBJ2-1, with D unclear. The CDR3 length is 13 residues. Trimming shortened V by 3 bases and J by 7 bases, and 10 bases separated the two germline ends. CDR1 and CDR2 from the germline V gene are MGHRA and YSYEKL. DNA for the CDR3: TGCGCCAGCAGCCAGACTTCTAGGAATGAGCAGTTCTTC. It encodes CASSQTSRNEQFF.

J is TRBJ2-1 and V is TRBV27, with TRBD2 identical over 13 bases. Germline CDR1 and CDR2: MNHEY and SMNVEV (reference sequence). This CDR3 is 16 amino acids long. Trimming at V came to 5 bases and at J to 4 bases, leaving 5 bases not matched to a gene. In DNA form, the CDR3 reads TGTGCCAGCAGTCCACGGACTAGCGGGAGATACAATGAGCAGTTCTTC. This encodes CASSPRTSGRYNEQFF.

The rearrangement uses TRBV10-2 and TRBJ2-6; the D gene is possibly TRBD2 (5 bases). Trimming stripped 8 bases from V and 4 bases from J, with 9 bases between. Germline CDR1 is WSHSY and CDR2 is SAAADI. The length of the CDR3 is 13 residues. CDR3 amino acids: CASRSGGANVLTF. The CDR3 DNA sequence: TGCGCCAGCCGGTCGGGGGGGGCCAACGTCCTGACTTTC.

V gene TRBV18 combines with J gene TRBJ1-2, with unresolved D. The germline gives CDR1 KGHSH, CDR2 LQKENI. Between the trimmed V and J ends, which lost 8 bases and 8 bases, there was a span of 24 bases. The CDR3 is 15 amino acids. The CDR3 DNA reads as TGTGCCAGCAAAACCCTCGTGGGGAAGAGTGTCGGCTACACCTTC. This gives the protein CASKTLVGKSVGYTF. Drawing the rest from reference TRBV18 and TRBJ1-2, the complete variable domain is NAGVMQNPRHLVRRRGQEARLRCSPMKGHSHVYWYRQLPEEGLKFMVYLQKENIIDESGMPKERFSAEFPKEGPSILRIQQVVRGDSAAYFCASKTLVGKSVGYTFGSGTRLTVV.

This clone was seen more than once but under ten times. CDR3 loop: CSVARDTGTEAFF. CDR3 bases: TGCAGCGTTGCAAGGGACACAGGCACTGAAGCTTTCTTT. The chain carries TRBV29-1 and TRBJ1-1, with D possibly TRBD1 on 6 matching bases. The germline CDR1 and CDR2 sequences are SQVTM and ANQGSEA. Deletions cut 4 bases from V and 4 bases from J, with 13 bases between. This CDR3 has 13 residues.

V and J are TRBV19 and TRBJ2-5; 8 bases are a match to TRBD1. This CDR3 comprises 16 residues. After removal of 5 bases from V and 2 bases from J, the junction contained 10 bases not matched to a gene. Germline-derived CDR1 and CDR2 are LNHDA and SQIVND (reference sequence). CDR3 loop: CASSVRTGSIQETQYF. The CDR3 DNA follows: TGTGCCAGTAGTGTCCGGACAGGGTCTATTCAAGAGACCCAGTACTTC.

The rearrangement uses TRBV20-1 and TRBJ2-7; D remains ambiguous. CDR1 is DFQATT and CDR2 is SNEGSKA in the germline V gene (reference sequence). CDR3 length: 10 residues. The V and J ends lost 2 bases and 5 bases respectively, with 4 bases between them. The CDR3 DNA is TGCAGTGCTAGATTAAACGAGCAGTACTTC. Its translation: CSARLNEQYF.

Here the CDR3 reads CASSPSSTTTEAFF. The CDR3 DNA reads TGTGCCAGCTCACCATCGAGCACTACCACTGAAGCTTTCTTT. J is TRBJ1-1 and V is TRBV18; D is undetermined. CDR1 KGHSH and CDR2 LQKENI come from the germline V gene. Trimming shortened V by 2 bases and J by 4 bases, and 11 bases separated the two germline ends. CDR3 length: 14 residues.

V usage is TRBV2 and J usage is TRBJ1-1; D call uncertain. The V end was cut by 4 bases, the J end by 0 bases, with 12 bases between. Germline loops: CDR1 SNHLY, CDR2 FYNNEI. The CDR3 has 15 residues. The DNA of the CDR3 is TGTGCCAGCAGTGTTTATGGTCTGATGAACACTGAAGCTTTCTTT. This encodes CASSVYGLMNTEAFF.

V gene TRBV19 combines with J gene TRBJ2-7; tentatively, D is TRBD2 (5 bases). The V and J ends lost 5 bases and 5 bases respectively, with 19 bases between them. Looked up from germline, CDR1 is LNHDA and CDR2 is SQIVND (reference sequence). The CDR3 length is 15 residues. The CDR3 coding sequence is TGTGCCAGTAGTCCCTGGGAGCGGAGGAACCACGAGCAGTACTTC. Protein sequence: CASSPWERRNHEQYF.

The chain links TRBV5-1 to TRBJ2-5; D is unresolved. V was pared by 2 bases and J by 5 bases, with 10 bases between. This CDR3 has 13 residues. CDR1 is SGHRS, CDR2 YFSETQ, per germline. DNA for the CDR3: TGCGCCAGCAGCTTTGGCACATCGGAGACCCAGTACTTC. Protein product: CASSFGTSETQYF. The full variable domain, its missing parts supplied by reference TRBV5-1 and TRBJ2-5, is KAGVTQTPRYLIKTRGQQVTLSCSPISGHRSVSWYQQTPGQGLQFLFEYFSETQRNKGNFPGRFSGRQFSNSRSEMNVSTLELGDSALYLCASSFGTSETQYFGPGTRLLVL.

The V and J genes are TRBV6-9 and TRBJ2-3; either TRBD1 or TRBD2 may supply D (5 bases each). CDR3 length: 12 residues. V was pared by 8 bases and J by 4 bases, with 10 bases between. Germline CDR1 is MNHGY and CDR2 is SVAAGI. In DNA form, the CDR3 reads TGTGCCAGCGAAGGGGACGCAGATACGCAGTATTTT. Amino acid sequence: CASEGDADTQYF.

The rearrangement joins TRBV28 to TRBJ2-7, with TRBD2 identical over 8 bases. Germline trimming cut 4 bases from V and 5 bases from J; bases unmatched to any gene: 7. This CDR3 region has 14 residues. Germline V lookup: CDR1 MDHEN, CDR2 SYDVKM. In DNA form, the CDR3 reads TGTGCCAGCAGTTCTGGCGGGAGGTCTCACGAGCAGTACTTC. This gives the protein CASSSGGRSHEQYF.

This clone has more than one count but fewer than ten. Compared with germline, one end of the junction differs, possibly owing to a read error. The V gene is TRBV6-1, the J gene TRBJ2-1; 12 bases fit TRBD1. The CDR3 length is 11 residues. The germline V gene has CDR1 MNHNS and CDR2 SASEGT. The CDR3: CASSERDRGLF. For the CDR3, the DNA is TGTGCCAGCAGTGAAAGGGACAGGGGGCTCTTC.

The chain uses TRBV27 and TRBJ1-3, with no clear D. Trimming shortened V by 4 bases and J by 5 bases, and 9 bases separated the two germline ends. Per germline, CDR1 MNHEY and CDR2 SMNVEV (reference sequence). The CDR3 contains 13 residues. CDR3 DNA: TGTGCCAGCAGTTCGGGCGCCAGAAACACCATATATTTT. Translated: CASSSGARNTIYF.

This clone has at least ten counts. The chain links TRBV7-2 to TRBJ2-7; 7 nucleotides match TRBD1. The CDR3 extends over 12 amino acids. Losses at the gene ends were 6 bases for V and 6 bases for J; bases not matched to a gene: 5. CDR1 is SGHTA and CDR2 is FQGNSA in the germline V gene. The CDR3 here is CASSQQGLEQYF. Here the CDR3 DNA reads TGTGCCAGCAGTCAACAGGGGCTCGAGCAGTACTTC.

The chain carries TRBV19 and TRBJ1-5; unclear D gene. Germline V lookup: CDR1 LNHDA, CDR2 SQIVND (reference sequence). This CDR3 has 15 amino acids. V shed 3 bases and J shed 2 bases, with 11 bases lying between them. The CDR3 DNA follows: TGTGCCAGTAGTATCTGGCCCGGCGGCAATCAGCCCCAGCATTTT. Its protein product is CASSIWPGGNQPQHF.

The gene calls are TRBV9 and TRBJ1-3; a possible D gene is TRBD1 (6 bases). The CDR3 sequence is 16 residues long. From germline, CDR1 is SGDLS and CDR2 YYNGEE. V was clipped by 0 bases and J by 4 bases, with 14 bases between them. CDR3 residues: CASSVGGLQFGNTIYF. DNA for the CDR3: TGTGCCAGCAGCGTAGGGGGGCTTCAGTTCGGAAACACCATATATTTT.

This clone was counted many times. The same CDR3 arises from other DNA sequences in this sample as well. The chain combines TRBV5-1 with TRBJ2-5, with TRBD2 as a possible D gene (6 bases). CDR1 and CDR2 from the germline V gene are SGHRS and YFSETQ. The CDR3 length is 14 residues. With 0 bases removed from V and 5 bases from J, the gap between germline ends came to 11 bases. CDR3 region: CASSLGAGRETQYF. The DNA of the CDR3 is TGCGCCAGCAGCTTGGGGGCGGGACGGGAGACCCAGTACTTC.

This clone was detected only once. The gene calls are TRBV7-3 and TRBJ1-4, with D possibly matching TRBD1 (5 bases). CDR1 SGHTA and CDR2 FQGTGA come from the germline V gene. The CDR3 extends over 16 amino acids. The V end was cut by 3 bases, the J end by 5 bases, with 16 bases between. Written as DNA, the CDR3 is TGTGCCAGCAGCTTGGGTGTGAGGGGCAGGAATGAAAAACTGTTTTTT. This encodes CASSLGVRGRNEKLFF.

The J gene is TRBJ2-5, the V gene TRBV28, with D unclear. Germline V gives CDR1 MDHEN, CDR2 SYDVKM. The V end lost 10 bases, the J end lost 5 bases, and 17 bases lay between the germline ends. The CDR3 consists of 13 residues. The CDR3 bases are TGTGCCACCACCGTCTCACGGCTGGAGACCCAGTACTTC. Its protein product is CATTVSRLETQYF.

Worth noting for this clone: The same CDR3 is also encoded by other DNA sequences in this sample. This chain uses TRBV27 with TRBJ1-1; D uncertain. The germline CDR1 and CDR2 sequences are MNHEY and SMNVEV (reference sequence). The germline V and J ends were trimmed by 6 bases and 1 base, with 12 bases remaining between them. The CDR3 has 14 residues. CDR3 loop: CASRAALSNTEAFF. DNA of the CDR3: TGTGCCAGCAGGGCAGCCCTTTCGAACACTGAAGCTTTCTTT.

This clone was detected ten times or more. The V gene is TRBV28, the J gene TRBJ2-7; 8 bases are shared with TRBD1. Losses at the gene ends were 4 bases for V and 0 bases for J; bases not matched to a gene: 2. Looked up from germline, CDR1 is MDHEN and CDR2 is SYDVKM. The length of the CDR3 is 14 residues. CDR3: CASSWGTGSYEQYF. CDR3 bases: TGTGCCAGCAGTTGGGGGACAGGCTCCTACGAGCAGTACTTC.